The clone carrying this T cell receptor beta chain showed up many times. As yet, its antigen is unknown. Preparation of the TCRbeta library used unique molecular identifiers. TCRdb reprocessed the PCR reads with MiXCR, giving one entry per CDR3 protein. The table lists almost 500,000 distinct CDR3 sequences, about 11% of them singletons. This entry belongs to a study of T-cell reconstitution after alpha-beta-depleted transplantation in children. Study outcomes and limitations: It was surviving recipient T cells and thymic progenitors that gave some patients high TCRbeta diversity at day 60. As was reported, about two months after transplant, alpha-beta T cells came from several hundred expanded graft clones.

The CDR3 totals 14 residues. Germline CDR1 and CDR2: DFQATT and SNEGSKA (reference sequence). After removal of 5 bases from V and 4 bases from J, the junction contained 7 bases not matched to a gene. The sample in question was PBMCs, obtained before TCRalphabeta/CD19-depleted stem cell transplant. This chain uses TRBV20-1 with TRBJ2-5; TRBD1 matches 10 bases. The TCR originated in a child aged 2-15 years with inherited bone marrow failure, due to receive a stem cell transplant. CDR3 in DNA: TGCAGTGCTGGGGGGACAGGGGCGTTAGAGACCCAGTACTTC. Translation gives CSAGGTGALETQYF.